What follows are 25 T cell receptor beta chains derived from one specimen sequenced in a study of blood T cell repertoires in COVID-19. Produced via immunoSEQ multiplex PCR; TCRdb's table is partial and in-frame only. Of under 300,000 clones detected, approximately 86% appear once; the ten largest clones hold around 12%. Sequencing used peripheral blood. These TCRs come from a woman in her sixties or seventies with COVID-19, enrolled during active disease.

The chain has TRBV27 and TRBJ2-5; 9 bases are a match to TRBD2. CDR1 is MNHEY and CDR2 is SMNVEV in the germline V gene (reference sequence). This CDR3 is built from 16 residues. The trim removed 6 bases at V and 10 bases at J, leaving 18 bases unmatched. This chain's CDR3 is CASSRSVSGGSQDQYF. CDR3 coding DNA: TGTGCCAGCAGCCGCTCGGTTAGCGGGGGTTCCCAGGACCAGTACTTC.

J is TRBJ1-5 and V is TRBV2; D unclear. The CDR3 runs to 13 residues. V was clipped by 7 bases and J by 5 bases, with 12 bases between them. Germline lookup yields CDR1 SNHLY and CDR2 FYNNEI. The CDR3 coding sequence is TGTGCCAGCAAGTATGAGGTAGATCAGCCCCAGCATTTT. It encodes CASKYEVDQPQHF.

With respect to this clone: This specimen includes other DNA sequences encoding the same CDR3. The chain employs TRBV7-2 and TRBJ2-7; the match to TRBD1 covers 7 bases. The germline V gene has CDR1 SGHTA and CDR2 FQGNSA. The CDR3 totals 13 residues. Trimming removed 2 bases from V and 4 bases from J; junction bases left unmatched: 2. The chain's CDR3 is CASSLNRGYEQYF. CDR3 DNA: TGTGCCAGCAGCTTAAACAGGGGATACGAGCAGTACTTC.

The V call is TRBV12-5, the J call TRBJ2-7; D is possibly TRBD1 (5 bases). V lost 7 bases, J lost 7 bases, and 14 bases lay in between. CDR1 is LGHNT, CDR2 FRNRAP, per germline. CDR3 length: 12 amino acids. In DNA form, the CDR3 reads TGTGCTAGTGCCTTAGGGGATCGGGAGCAGTACTTC. This sequence encodes CASALGDREQYF.

The chain combines TRBV7-9 with TRBJ1-6; D uncertain. Trimming removed 1 base at V and 9 bases at J, with 4 bases between. This CDR3 is built from 12 residues. Germline V gene lookup returns CDR1 SEHNR and CDR2 FQNEAQ (reference sequence). The CDR3 protein is CASSLDTSPLHF. DNA of the CDR3: TGTGCCAGCAGCTTAGACACTTCACCCCTCCACTTT.

The chain joins TRBV5-1 to TRBJ2-7, with 8 bases identical to TRBD1. The CDR3 contains 14 residues. The germline V gene has CDR1 SGHRS and CDR2 YFSETQ. V lost 0 bases, J lost 6 bases, and 5 bases stayed unmatched. The CDR3 spells CASSLGDRRTEQYF. CDR3 nucleotides: TGCGCCAGCAGCTTGGGGGACAGGAGAACCGAGCAGTACTTC.

V gene TRBV11-3 combines with J gene TRBJ2-3; no reliable D call. The CDR3 covers 13 residues. V was trimmed by 2 bases and J by 5 bases, leaving 8 bases between them. In germline, CDR1 is SGHNT, CDR2 YENEEA. The CDR3 spells CASSLSQLDTQYF. CDR3 nucleotide sequence: TGTGCCAGCAGCTTAAGTCAGTTAGATACGCAGTATTTT.

V and J are TRBV30 and TRBJ1-6; 12 bases agree with TRBD1. V lost 4 bases and J lost 12; bases outside the gene matches: 4. CDR1 and CDR2 (germline): GTSNPN, SVGIG (reference sequence). The CDR3 has 13 residues. CDR3 DNA sequence: TGTGCCTGGATGGGACAGGGGGCCAGACCCCTCCACTTT. Encoded protein: CAWMGQGARPLHF.

In this sample, this clone turned up once. The V call is TRBV9, the J call TRBJ1-3; TRBD1 aligns across 10 bases. Germline CDR1 and CDR2: SGDLS and YYNGEE. Trimming removed 0 bases from V and 3 bases from J; junction bases left unmatched: 9. The CDR3 is made up of 18 amino acids. The chain's CDR3 is CASSVGPGQGTDGNTIYF. CDR3 in DNA: TGTGCCAGCAGCGTAGGGCCGGGACAGGGGACAGATGGAAACACCATATATTTT.

The chain couples TRBV12-3 or TRBV12-4 to TRBJ2-1; 10 bases line up with TRBD2. This CDR3 is built from 13 residues. The CDR3: CAIQRGGWNEQFF. DNA of the CDR3: TGTGCAATCCAGCGGGGGGGCTGGAATGAGCAGTTCTTC.

This chain connects TRBV4-3 to TRBJ1-5; D remains unclear. The V gene's germline CDR1 is LGHNA and CDR2 YSLEER. V gave up 0 bases and J gave up 9 bases, with 15 bases separating them. This CDR3 spans 15 amino acids. CDR3 amino acids: CASSQDSLPFRPQHF. CDR3 in DNA: TGCGCCAGCAGCCAAGATAGTCTACCATTCCGGCCCCAGCATTTT.

This chain links TRBV2 with TRBJ1-4; TRBD1 is a possible D gene (5 bases). The CDR3 covers 15 residues. Trimming removed 2 bases at V and 8 bases at J, with 15 bases between. CDR1 and CDR2 from the germline V gene are SNHLY and FYNNEI. This chain's CDR3 is CASSELGTTGEKLFF. In DNA form, the CDR3 reads TGTGCCAGCAGTGAACTGGGGACTACGGGGGAAAAACTGTTTTTT.

J is TRBJ2-7 and V is TRBV28; a possible D gene is TRBD2 (6 bases). The germline V gene encodes CDR1 MDHEN and CDR2 SYDVKM. The ends were cut back, 4 bases at V and 7 bases at J, with 11 bases in the middle. This CDR3 is built from 12 residues. The CDR3 protein is CASSSRGREQYF. The CDR3 bases are TGTGCCAGCAGTTCCCGGGGGAGGGAGCAGTACTTC.

CDR3 DNA sequence: TGCGCCAGCAGCCAAGGACTAGCGGGATACTCCTACAATGAGCAGTTCTTC. Protein sequence: CASSQGLAGYSYNEQFF. The genes are TRBV4-3 and TRBJ2-1, with TRBD2 matching 11 bases. The CDR3 extends over 17 amino acids. The V segment lost 1 base and the J segment 0 bases; nucleotides outside the gene matches: 2. The V gene's germline CDR1 is LGHNA and CDR2 YSLEER.

This chain joins TRBV4-1 and TRBJ1-1; 10 positions match TRBD1. Germline CDR1 and CDR2: MGHRA and YSYEKL. The CDR3 extends over 17 amino acids. V shed 2 bases, J shed 5 bases, and the junction held 11 bases outside the gene matches. The CDR3 DNA sequence: TGCGCCAGCAGCCAATTGGGCCGGGACAGGGGACGAACTGAAGCTTTCTTT. The encoded protein is CASSQLGRDRGRTEAFF.

This clone has more than one count but fewer than ten. This rearrangement joins TRBV12-3 or TRBV12-4 to TRBJ2-7, with a possible D match to TRBD1 (6 bases). This CDR3 spans 11 amino acids. The ends were cut back, 5 bases at V and 7 bases at J, with 9 bases in the middle. CDR3 DNA: TGTGCCAGCAGTCAGGGGTGGGAGCAGTACTTC. It encodes CASSQGWEQYF.

DNA for the CDR3: TGTGCCAGCAGCCCCCCCAGGGGGCATAACTATGGCTACACCTTC. Its protein is CASSPPRGHNYGYTF. This chain uses TRBV7-9 with TRBJ1-2, with 8 bases identical to TRBD1. CDR1 is SEHNR, CDR2 FQNEAQ, per germline (reference sequence). This CDR3 is built from 15 residues. The J segment lost 1 base and the V segment lost 5 bases, leaving 6 bases of the junction unmatched.

This clone was seen only once. The chain employs TRBV7-9 and TRBJ1-2; TRBD1 aligns across 9 bases. Germline values: CDR1 SEHNR, CDR2 FQNEAQ (reference sequence). The J segment lost 4 bases and the V segment lost 5 bases, leaving 5 bases of the junction unmatched. The CDR3 spans 14 residues. The CDR3 protein is CASSAGTGTYGYTF. CDR3 in DNA: TGTGCCAGCAGCGCCGGGACAGGGACCTATGGCTACACCTTC.

This chain joins TRBV12-3 or TRBV12-4 and TRBJ2-5; TRBD2 aligns across 7 bases. This CDR3 comprises 13 residues. V was pared by 8 bases and J by 4 bases, with 7 bases of the junction left unmatched. CDR3 loop: CASRGGVLETQYF. For the CDR3, the DNA is TGTGCCAGCCGGGGAGGGGTATTAGAGACCCAGTACTTC.

J is TRBJ2-3 and V is TRBV18; TRBD2 agrees at 8 bases. Germline trimming cut 5 bases from V and 3 bases from J; bases unmatched to any gene: 4. The CDR3 has 14 amino acids. Germline CDR1 and CDR2: KGHSH and LQKENI. The CDR3 region has the DNA TGTGCCAGCTCAAACGGGGGGGCGACAGATACGCAGTATTTT. Translating it yields CASSNGGATDTQYF.

The chain couples TRBV6-4 to TRBJ1-4; D may be TRBD1 (5 bases). Germline V CDR1 and CDR2: MRHNA, SNTAGT. Trimming left V 4 bases short and J 7 bases short, with 16 bases between. The CDR3 is 15 amino acids. CDR3 nucleotide sequence: TGTGCCAGCAGTGCTCTGGGGGGTATTGGTGAAAAACTGTTTTTT. It translates to CASSALGGIGEKLFF.

The V call is TRBV27, the J call TRBJ1-4; possible D gene TRBD1, 6 bases. The V and J ends lost 8 bases and 7 bases respectively, with 14 bases between them. Germline-derived CDR1 and CDR2 are MNHEY and SMNVEV (reference sequence). The CDR3 consists of 13 residues. CDR3 bases: TGTGCCAGCCATCAACAGGGAAGTGAAAAACTGTTTTTT. As protein: CASHQQGSEKLFF.

This clone was seen only once. The chain is built from TRBV9 and TRBJ2-1; a possible D gene is TRBD1 (5 bases). Deletions cut 1 base from V and 8 bases from J, with 22 bases between. CDR3 size: 17 residues. Germline CDR1 and CDR2: SGDLS and YYNGEE. The CDR3 DNA sequence: TGTGCCAGCAGCGTATACCCACAGGTAACCCTTACAGATGAGCAGTTCTTC. This codes for CASSVYPQVTLTDEQFF.

The V call is TRBV28, the J call TRBJ1-2; D is ambiguous. Germline V gene data show CDR1 as MDHEN and CDR2 as SYDVKM. This CDR3 comprises 11 residues. The germline V and J ends were trimmed by 3 bases and 8 bases, with 7 bases remaining between them. CDR3 coding DNA: TGTGCCAGCAGTTTTGGGCAGGGCTACACCTTC. Translated, it gives CASSFGQGYTF.

The chain combines TRBV5-1 with TRBJ1-2, with no clear D. V was clipped by 0 bases and J by 8 bases, with 8 bases between them. Germline V gene sequence: CDR1 SGHRS, CDR2 YFSETQ. There are 12 residues in the CDR3. CDR3: CASSLGDGGYTF. The CDR3 coding sequence is TGCGCCAGCAGCTTGGGTGATGGCGGCTACACCTTC.